This T cell receptor beta chain was sequenced during a study of beta chain features in type 1 diabetes. TCRB transcripts that were expressed got sequenced, as all of the isolated RNA had been reverse transcribed. The repertoire was sequenced with immunoSEQ multiplex PCR; TCRdb's copy has only in-frame clones and lacks some. The table lists about 450,000 clones, approximately 10% of them singletons. Germline V CDR1 and CDR2: LNHDA, SQIVND (reference sequence). The CDR3 spans 14 residues. Trimming stripped 3 bases from V and 8 bases from J, with 16 bases between. Findings and caveats of the study: Possible PCR preference for shorter templates applied equally to patients and controls. Compared with healthy donors, patients appeared to share more similar naive, central memory and regulatory TCRB repertoires.

This clone was detected only a few times. Its antigen is as yet unknown. About 110 mL of blood, on average, came from one heparinised draw per donor. It was via CD45RO/CCR7/CD25/CD127/CD95/CD27 that CD4+ naive, central memory, regulatory and stem cell-like memory cells were sorted. Sequenced material: naive CD4+ T cells from blood. This clonotype was sampled from a woman younger than 35 in good health. The chain links TRBV19 to TRBJ1-2, with D unclear. CDR3 bases: TGTGCCAGTAGTATCGGTAGTGCGGGAGGAGGCTACACCTTC. This codes for CASSIGSAGGGYTF.